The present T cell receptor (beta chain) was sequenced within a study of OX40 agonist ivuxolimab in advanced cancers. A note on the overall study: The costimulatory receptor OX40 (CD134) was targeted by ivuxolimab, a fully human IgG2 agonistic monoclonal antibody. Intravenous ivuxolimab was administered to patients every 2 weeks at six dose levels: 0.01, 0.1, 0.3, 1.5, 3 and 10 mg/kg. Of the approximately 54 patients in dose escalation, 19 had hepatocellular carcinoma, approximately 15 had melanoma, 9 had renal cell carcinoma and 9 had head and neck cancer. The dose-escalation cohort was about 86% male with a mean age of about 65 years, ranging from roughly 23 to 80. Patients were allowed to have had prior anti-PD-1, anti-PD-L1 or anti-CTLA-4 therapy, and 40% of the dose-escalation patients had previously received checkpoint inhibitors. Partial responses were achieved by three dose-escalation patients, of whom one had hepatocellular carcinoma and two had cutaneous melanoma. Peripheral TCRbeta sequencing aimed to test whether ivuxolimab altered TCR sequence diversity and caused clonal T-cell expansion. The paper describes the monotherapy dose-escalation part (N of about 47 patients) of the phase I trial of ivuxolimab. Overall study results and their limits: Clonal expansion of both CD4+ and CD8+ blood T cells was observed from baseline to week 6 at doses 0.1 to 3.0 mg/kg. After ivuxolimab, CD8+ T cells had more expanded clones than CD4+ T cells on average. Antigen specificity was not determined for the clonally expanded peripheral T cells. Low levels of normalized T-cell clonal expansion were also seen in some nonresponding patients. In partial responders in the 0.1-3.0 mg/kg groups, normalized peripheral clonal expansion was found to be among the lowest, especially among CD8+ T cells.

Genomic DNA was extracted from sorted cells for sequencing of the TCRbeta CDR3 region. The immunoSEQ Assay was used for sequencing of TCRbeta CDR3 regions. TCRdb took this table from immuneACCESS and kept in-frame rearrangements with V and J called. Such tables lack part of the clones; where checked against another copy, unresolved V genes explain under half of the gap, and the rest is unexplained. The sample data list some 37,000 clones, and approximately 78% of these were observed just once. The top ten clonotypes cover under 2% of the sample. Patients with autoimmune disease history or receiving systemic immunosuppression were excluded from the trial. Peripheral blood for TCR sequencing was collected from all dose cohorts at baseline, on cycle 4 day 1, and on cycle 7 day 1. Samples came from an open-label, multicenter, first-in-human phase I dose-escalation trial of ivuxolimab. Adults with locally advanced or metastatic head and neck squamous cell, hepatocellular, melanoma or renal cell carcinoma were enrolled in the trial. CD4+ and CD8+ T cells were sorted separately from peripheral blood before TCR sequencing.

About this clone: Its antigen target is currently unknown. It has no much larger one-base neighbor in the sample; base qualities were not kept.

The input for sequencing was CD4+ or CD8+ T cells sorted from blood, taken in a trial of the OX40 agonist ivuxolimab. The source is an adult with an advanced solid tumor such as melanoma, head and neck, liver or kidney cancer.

The CDR3 loop reads CASSPTGGSNQPQHF. DNA sequence: TGTGCCAGTAGTCCGACAGGGGGAAGCAATCAGCCCCAGCATTTT. The V gene is TRBV19 and the J gene is TRBJ1-5, and TRBD1 matches 9 of the central bases. V is trimmed back by 5 bases and J by 1 base, and the junction contains 3 bases that no gene match accounts for. The germline V gene (reference sequence) supplies CDR1 LNHDA and CDR2 SQIVND. The CDR3 runs 15 amino acids, cysteine and phenylalanine included. Only the CDR3 DNA stays, 45 bases, in frame from base 1.